This TCR beta chain was documented in a study of blood T cells in healthy people across ages. Study-level points and caveats: Per million T cells, TCR beta diversity dropped roughly linearly as age increased. TCR beta diversity correlated strongly with naive T cell percentage. Both higher diversity and more naive CD4+ cells marked long-lived donors when set against aged donors.

Remarks on this clonotype: No antigen is known for it.

Using a J-beta primer mix together with a sample-barcoded 5' primer, a second PCR was run for about 7 to 12 cycles. Every cDNA molecule carried a tag from a template-switch adaptor bearing 12 random nucleotides. MiXCR, run by TCRdb on the 5' RACE reads, gives a single entry per CDR3 protein. This sample has roughly 500,000 distinct CDR3 sequences, with 25% to 30% found just once. Germline V gene lookup returns CDR1 MNHEY and CDR2 SVGAGI. The CDR3 covers 14 residues. Trimming cost V 5 bases and J 10 bases; bases outside gene matches: 9. The sample comprised blood. This TCR was sampled from a woman between 70 and 85 years old in good health. The chain combines TRBV6-5 with TRBJ1-4, with TRBD1 matching 8 bases. The CDR3 region is CASSKPGTGGKLFF. The CDR3, as DNA: TGTGCCAGCAGTAAGCCAGGGACAGGCGGAAAACTGTTTTTT.